This T cell receptor beta chain was profiled in a study of OX40 agonist ivuxolimab in advanced cancers. For the study at large: Patients treated during dose escalation were battling hepatocellular carcinoma, melanoma, renal cell or head and neck cancer. Among those enrolled, mean age was roughly 55 years (range about 23 to 85) and about 81% were male.

Between the trimmed V and J ends, which lost 10 bases and 8 bases, there was a span of 21 bases. Germline V gives CDR1 SNHLY, CDR2 FYNNEI. The CDR3 has 15 amino acids. Study-wide points: Circulating CD4+ and CD8+ T cells showed clonal expansion by week 6 at 0.1 to 3.0 mg/kg.

Comments on this clone: Antigen: not known.

The assay was immunoSEQ multiplex PCR, and TCRdb's table has in-frame clones only and misses some. Among around 80,000 clones, roughly nine tenths were seen once, and the ten largest hold 0.15% to 0.2%. The receptor's source is an adult with an advanced solid tumor such as melanoma, head and neck, liver or kidney cancer. The sample in question was CD4+ or CD8+ T cells sorted from blood, obtained in a trial of the OX40 agonist ivuxolimab. This sequence joins TRBV2 and TRBJ1-6, with unresolved D. The CDR3 reads CANPSLPGRDSPLHF. CDR3 coding DNA: TGTGCCAACCCGAGCCTGCCAGGTCGAGATTCACCCCTCCACTTT.